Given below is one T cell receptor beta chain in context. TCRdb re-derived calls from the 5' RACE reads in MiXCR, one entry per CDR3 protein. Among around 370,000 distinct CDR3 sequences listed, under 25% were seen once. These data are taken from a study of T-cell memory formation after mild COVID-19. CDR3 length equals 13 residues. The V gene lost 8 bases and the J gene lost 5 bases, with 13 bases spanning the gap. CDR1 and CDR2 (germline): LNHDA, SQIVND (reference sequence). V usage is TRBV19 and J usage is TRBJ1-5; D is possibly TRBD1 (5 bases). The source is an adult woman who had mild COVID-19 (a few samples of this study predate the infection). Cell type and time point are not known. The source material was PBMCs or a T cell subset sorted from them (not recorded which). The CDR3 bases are TGTGCCAGTTGCCAGGGCAGTTATCAGCCCCAGCATTTT. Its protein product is CASCQGSYQPQHF.